Each of the 32 T cell receptor beta chains below was sequenced from the same sample in a study of shared clonotypes between healthy human individuals. Produced via immunoSEQ multiplex PCR; TCRdb's table is partial and in-frame only. Of fewer than 1.4 million clones listed, about 80% were seen once; the top ten hold 0.5% to 0.65%. The sequenced sample was memory CD4+ T cells from PBMCs. The sample's subset: CD45RA-negative fraction. The receptors were gathered from a man aged 18 to 30 in good health. Some clones in this sample may be carry-over from other donors' samples.

The gene calls are TRBV7-6 and TRBJ2-3, with 7 bases lining up with TRBD1. The CDR3 is 13 residues long. CDR1 is SGHVS, CDR2 FNYEAQ, per germline. Trimming removed 3 bases from V and 4 bases from J; junction bases left unmatched: 1. CDR3: CASSLGQSDTQYF. CDR3 bases: TGTGCCAGCAGCTTGGGACAGTCAGATACGCAGTATTTT.

The V gene is TRBV5-1, the J gene TRBJ1-1, with 7 bases lining up with TRBD1. V lost 6 bases, J lost 0 bases, and 5 bases stayed unmatched. The CDR3 is 14 residues long. From germline, CDR1 is SGHRS and CDR2 YFSETQ. The CDR3 DNA sequence: TGCGCCAGCAACAAGGGGGCGGTGAACACTGAAGCTTTCTTT. Amino acids: CASNKGAVNTEAFF. Supplemented by reference TRBV5-1 and TRBJ1-1, the full variable domain reads KAGVTQTPRYLIKTRGQQVTLSCSPISGHRSVSWYQQTPGQGLQFLFEYFSETQRNKGNFPGRFSGRQFSNSRSEMNVSTLELGDSALYLCASNKGAVNTEAFFGQGTRLTVV.

The chain links TRBV11-1 to TRBJ1-2; 8 nucleotides match TRBD1. Looked up from germline, CDR1 is SGHAT and CDR2 is FQDESV (reference sequence). The V segment lost 5 bases and the J segment 8 bases; nucleotides outside the gene matches: 7. There are 13 residues in the CDR3. In nucleotides, the CDR3 is TGTGCCAGCAGCGACCAGGGGGCAAACGGCTACACCTTC. It codes for CASSDQGANGYTF.

In DNA, the CDR3 is TGTGCCAGCAGCCCACAGGCGGGTAATGGAAACACCATATATTTT. Translated: CASSPQAGNGNTIYF. The gene calls are TRBV4-2 and TRBJ1-3; maybe TRBD1 (5 bases). The germline V gene encodes CDR1 LGHNA and CDR2 YNFKEQ. CDR3 length: 15 residues. The V end lost 4 bases, the J end lost 3 bases, and 13 bases lay between the germline ends.

V usage is TRBV11-2 and J usage is TRBJ2-1; D ambiguous. Germline loops: CDR1 SGHAT, CDR2 FQNNGV. Between the trimmed V and J ends, which lost 1 base and 3 bases, there was a span of 7 bases. This CDR3 comprises 14 residues. Here the CDR3 reads CASSLATYYNEQFF. DNA for the CDR3: TGTGCCAGCAGCTTAGCAACATACTACAATGAGCAGTTCTTC.

As for this clone: Other nucleotide sequences in the sample specify the same CDR3. The chain links TRBV2 to TRBJ2-3; 10 bases line up with TRBD2. In germline, CDR1 is SNHLY, CDR2 FYNNEI. The ends lost 7 bases at V and 0 bases at J; junction bases unmatched: 1. This CDR3 is 14 amino acids long. Here the CDR3 DNA reads TGTGCCAGCAAGACTAGCGGGAGCACAGATACGCAGTATTTT. This codes for CASKTSGSTDTQYF.

Concerning this clone: Other DNA sequences in the sample encode the same CDR3. The chain has TRBV29-1 and TRBJ1-5; possible D gene TRBD1, 5 bases. Germline V gene sequence: CDR1 SQVTM, CDR2 ANQGSEA. Between the trimmed V and J ends, which lost 4 bases and 4 bases, there was a span of 11 bases. The CDR3 runs 13 residues. CDR3 region: CSVVEQANQPQHF. The CDR3 nucleotides are TGCAGCGTTGTGGAACAGGCTAATCAGCCCCAGCATTTT.

The V call is TRBV5-1, the J call TRBJ1-1, with D perhaps matching TRBD1 (5 bases). Germline assignment: CDR1 SGHRS and CDR2 YFSETQ. There are 14 residues in the CDR3. Trimming cost V 4 bases and J 1 base, with 11 bases left between them. In nucleotides, the CDR3 is TGCGCCAGCAGCGGGGACGCAGGGAACACTGAAGCTTTCTTT. This sequence encodes CASSGDAGNTEAFF.

The chain combines TRBV6-1 with TRBJ1-2, with D perhaps matching TRBD1 (6 bases). V was pared by 8 bases and J by 3 bases, with 16 bases between. CDR3 length: 14 residues. Germline assignment: CDR1 MNHNS and CDR2 SASEGT. This chain's CDR3 is CASGWGGADYGYTF. CDR3 nucleotide sequence: TGTGCCAGCGGATGGGGGGGCGCGGACTATGGCTACACCTTC.

The V call is TRBV5-1, the J call TRBJ2-1, with 10 bases that match TRBD2. Germline values: CDR1 SGHRS, CDR2 YFSETQ. Trimming removed 4 bases from V and 2 bases from J; junction bases left unmatched: 3. The CDR3 consists of 15 residues. CDR3 in amino acids: CASSPLAGAYNEQFF. The CDR3 region has the DNA TGCGCCAGCAGCCCGCTAGCGGGAGCCTACAATGAGCAGTTCTTC.

The chain recombines TRBV5-8 with TRBJ1-5; the match to TRBD1 covers 9 bases. Trimming took 2 bases from V and 5 from J; bases not matched to a gene: 5. This CDR3 spans 15 amino acids. The V gene's germline CDR1 is SGHTS and CDR2 YDEGEE. The CDR3 is CASSFDGQGYQPQHF. CDR3 bases: TGTGCCAGCAGCTTCGACGGACAGGGGTATCAGCCCCAGCATTTT.

The chain is built from TRBV30 and TRBJ2-2; no clear D gene. The germline V gene has CDR1 GTSNPN and CDR2 SVGIG (reference sequence). The V end lost 0 bases, the J end lost 6 bases, and 14 bases lay between the germline ends. The CDR3 has 15 amino acids. CDR3 residues: CAWSVRAPGAGELFF. CDR3 coding DNA: TGTGCCTGGAGTGTAAGGGCCCCAGGCGCCGGGGAGCTGTTTTTT.

The rearrangement uses TRBV4-1 and TRBJ2-7; 8 bases are shared with TRBD1. The CDR3 has 14 amino acids. Per germline, CDR1 MGHRA and CDR2 YSYEKL. V was pared by 4 bases and J by 2 bases, with 4 bases of the junction left unmatched. DNA of the CDR3: TGCGCCAGCAGCCTCGGACAGGGCCCCTACGAGCAGTACTTC. Translation gives CASSLGQGPYEQYF.

The chain links TRBV6-5 to TRBJ2-1, with a possible D match to TRBD2 (5 bases). The ends were cut back, 2 bases at V and 8 bases at J, with 10 bases in the middle. The germline CDR1 and CDR2 sequences are MNHEY and SVGAGI. This CDR3 is 13 amino acids long. This CDR3 reads CASSYVLGDEQFF. The CDR3 coding sequence is TGTGCCAGCAGTTACGTACTGGGAGATGAGCAGTTCTTC.

This sequence joins TRBV7-9 and TRBJ2-4; D may correspond to TRBD1 or TRBD2 (5 bases each). Trimming stripped 10 bases from V and 5 bases from J, with 12 bases between. CDR3 size: 12 residues. Germline CDR1 and CDR2: SEHNR and FQNEAQ (reference sequence). CDR3 loop: CAIYLGENIQYF. As DNA, the CDR3 is TGTGCCATCTACTTGGGGGAAAACATTCAGTACTTC.

The CDR3 here is CASRVDTDTQYF. The DNA for the CDR3 is TGTGCCAGCAGAGTAGACACAGATACGCAGTATTTT. This chain connects TRBV2 to TRBJ2-3, with D unresolved. The CDR3 runs to 12 residues. V lost 6 bases to trimming and J lost 2 bases, with 6 bases between them. Germline V CDR1 and CDR2: SNHLY, FYNNEI.

This chain joins TRBV12-5 and TRBJ1-5; a possible D gene is TRBD1 (6 bases). Trimming cost V 5 bases and J 6 bases, with 20 bases left between them. The germline V gene encodes CDR1 LGHNT and CDR2 FRNRAP. The CDR3 length is 16 residues. CDR3 residues: CASGIRQVPTGQPQHF. The CDR3 DNA is TGTGCTAGTGGTATCCGACAGGTCCCGACGGGTCAGCCCCAGCATTTT.

The chain employs TRBV7-6 and TRBJ2-1, with 8 bases lining up with TRBD1. The CDR3 contains 16 residues. The junction had 13 bases not matched to a gene; V was cut back by 5 bases and J by 7 bases. Germline loops: CDR1 SGHVS, CDR2 FNYEAQ. CDR3 sequence reads: CASSARVQGAKNEQFF. CDR3 DNA: TGTGCCAGCAGCGCTAGGGTTCAGGGGGCTAAGAATGAGCAGTTCTTC.

The chain has TRBV28 and TRBJ2-5; D may match TRBD1 or TRBD2 (6 bases each). The CDR3 covers 12 residues. V lost 8 bases, J lost 6 bases, and 13 bases lay in between. The germline gives CDR1 MDHEN, CDR2 SYDVKM. The CDR3 bases are TGTGCCAGCTTACAGGGAGGAAAGACCCAGTACTTC. Its protein is CASLQGGKTQYF.

This chain links TRBV28 with TRBJ2-2, with D perhaps TRBD1 (5 bases). V was pared by 3 bases and J by 3 bases, with 8 bases between. Germline V gene lookup returns CDR1 MDHEN and CDR2 SYDVKM. This CDR3 region has 14 residues. The CDR3 here is CASSFLGDTGELFF. The CDR3 DNA sequence: TGTGCCAGCAGTTTTTTAGGGGACACCGGGGAGCTGTTTTTT.

The CDR3 DNA reads as TGTGCCAGCAGCTTAGATATCGCGGGGAACTATGGCTACACCTTC. This gives the protein CASSLDIAGNYGYTF. This chain links TRBV7-8 with TRBJ1-2, with D hard to call. CDR1 and CDR2 from the germline V gene are SGHVS and FQNEAQ. Trimming took 1 base from V and 2 from J, leaving 11 bases between them. This CDR3 spans 15 amino acids.

This chain joins TRBV6-1 and TRBJ2-7, with 10 nucleotides matching TRBD2. This CDR3 region has 14 residues. J was trimmed by 4 bases and V by 8 bases; bases with no gene match: 8. Germline V lookup: CDR1 MNHNS, CDR2 SASEGT. The chain's CDR3 is CASGAAGGPYEQYF. The CDR3 DNA sequence: TGTGCCAGCGGCGCAGCGGGAGGGCCGTACGAGCAGTACTTC.

The chain recombines TRBV2 with TRBJ2-1, with 13 bases aligning to TRBD2. J lost 7 bases, V lost 5 bases, and 5 bases had no gene match. The CDR3 spans 15 residues. CDR1 SNHLY and CDR2 FYNNEI come from the germline V gene. CDR3 sequence reads: CASSLLAGGPNEQFF. In nucleotides, the CDR3 is TGTGCCAGCAGTTTACTAGCGGGAGGGCCAAATGAGCAGTTCTTC.

V gene TRBV11-3 combines with J gene TRBJ2-1; TRBD1 aligns across 7 bases. This CDR3 has 14 residues. The germline V gene has CDR1 SGHNT and CDR2 YENEEA. J gave up 5 bases and V 5 bases, and 6 bases lay outside the gene matches. CDR3 sequence reads: CASSPEGAHNEQFF. For the CDR3, the DNA is TGTGCCAGCAGCCCAGAGGGGGCTCACAATGAGCAGTTCTTC.

V is TRBV7-9 and J is TRBJ1-4; D is undetermined. The CDR3 is made up of 14 amino acids. Between the trimmed V and J ends, which lost 6 bases and 7 bases, there was a span of 15 bases. Germline CDR1 reads SEHNR; CDR2 reads FQNEAQ (reference sequence). CDR3 protein: CASRRLDEGEKLFF. In DNA, the CDR3 is TGTGCCAGCAGGAGGTTGGACGAGGGTGAAAAACTGTTTTTT.

The chain combines TRBV9 with TRBJ2-1, with D perhaps given as TRBD1 or TRBD2 (5 bases each). The germline CDR1 and CDR2 sequences are SGDLS and YYNGEE. The CDR3 is 16 amino acids. Trimming took 0 bases from V and 5 from J, leaving 15 bases between them. The CDR3 sequence is CASSVAIGDPHNEQFF. In DNA, the CDR3 is TGTGCCAGCAGCGTAGCTATCGGGGACCCCCACAATGAGCAGTTCTTC.

This chain uses TRBV6-1 with TRBJ1-5; 9 nucleotides align to TRBD1. Trimming cost V 4 bases and J 0 bases; bases outside gene matches: 7. Germline V CDR1 and CDR2: MNHNS, SASEGT. This CDR3 comprises 17 residues. This CDR3 is CASSGQGGQYSNQPQHF. The CDR3 DNA follows: TGTGCCAGCAGTGGACAGGGGGGACAGTATAGCAATCAGCCCCAGCATTTT.

The chain joins TRBV27 to TRBJ1-2; 7 nucleotides match TRBD1. The germline CDR1 and CDR2 sequences are MNHEY and SMNVEV (reference sequence). The ends lost 2 bases at V and 10 bases at J; junction bases unmatched: 7. The CDR3 loop spans 13 amino acids. Written as DNA, the CDR3 is TGTGCCAGCAGTTTAAACTCACAGGGGACCTACACCTTC. Translating it yields CASSLNSQGTYTF.

This clone was detected many times. Other DNA sequences in this specimen translate into the identical CDR3. The chain carries TRBV30 and TRBJ2-3; D is uncertain. The CDR3 loop spans 14 amino acids. Trimming shortened V by 0 bases and J by 6 bases, and 13 bases separated the two germline ends. Germline CDR1 reads GTSNPN; CDR2 reads SVGIG (reference sequence). The CDR3 coding sequence is TGTGCCTGGAGTGTAGATTCAAGAGGTGATACGCAGTATTTT. This translates into CAWSVDSRGDTQYF.

This sequence joins TRBV6-1 and TRBJ1-1; D uncertain. CDR3 length: 11 amino acids. Germline V gene lookup returns CDR1 MNHNS and CDR2 SASEGT. V lost 4 bases and J 10 bases, leaving 10 bases between the germline ends. The CDR3 DNA reads as TGTGCCAGCAGTGTGGGATATGCAGCTTTCTTT. Protein product: CASSVGYAAFF.

This clone was seen ten or more times. J is TRBJ2-1 and V is TRBV4-2; 8 nucleotides align to TRBD2. The CDR3 is 16 residues long. V was clipped by 0 bases and J by 8 bases; unmatched bases: 9. Per the germline V gene, CDR1 is LGHNA and CDR2 is YNFKEQ. The DNA for the CDR3 is TGTGCCAGCAGCCAAGAGTCCAGCGGGAGCTTCTATGAGCAGTTCTTC. It codes for CASSQESSGSFYEQFF.

This clone is a singleton in its sample. The chain joins TRBV7-8 to TRBJ1-1; D not certain. Trimming left V 3 bases short and J 5 bases short, with 7 bases between. CDR3 length: 12 amino acids. The germline V gene has CDR1 SGHVS and CDR2 FQNEAQ. The CDR3 reads CASSLSRTEAFF. DNA for the CDR3: TGTGCCAGCAGCTTGTCTCGGACTGAAGCTTTCTTT.